These T cell receptor beta chains were read from a single sample in a study of neoadjuvant anti-PD-1 for oral cavity cancer. Assay used: immunoSEQ multiplex PCR; TCRdb lists only in-frame clones, some missing. The sample shows around 30,000 clones, approximately 87% of them seen only once. Specimen: PBMCs, collected before nivolumab (anti-PD-1) treatment. The receptor set was obtained from a person between 40 and 79 years old with oral cavity squamous cell carcinoma. Each CDR3 is given with its conserved first and last residue. A D gene is named only where the DNA matches it firmly. The size of a clone is reported for some rows only, either as once, few or many, or as a class for expanded clones.

once	-	TRBV28	TRBJ1-5	TGTGCCAGCAGTTCCCCATCGGGGGGGAATCAGCCCCAGCATTTT	CASSSPSGGNQPQHF
-	TRBD2	TRBV2	TRBJ2-3	TGTGCCAGCAGTGGATCTAGCGGGGGAGATACGCAGTATTTT	CASSGSSGGDTQYF
-	TRBD1	TRBV7-9	TRBJ2-1	TGTGCCAGCAGCTTAGGGGGACAGGGGTACGATGAGCAGTTCTTC	CASSLGGQGYDEQFF
few	TRBD1	TRBV4-1	TRBJ2-7	TGCGCCAGCAGCCAAGTTTGGACAGGGGGTTACGAGCAGTACTTC	CASSQVWTGGYEQYF
-	-	TRBV5-8	TRBJ2-5	TGTGCCAGCAGCCCAAGACAGTACCAAGAGACCCAGTACTTC	CASSPRQYQETQYF
-	TRBD2	TRBV27	TRBJ2-2	TGTGCCAGCAGTCCCCAGCGGGGGGGTAACACCGGGGAGCTGTTTTTT	CASSPQRGGNTGELFF
-	TRBD2	TRBV7-2	TRBJ2-1	TGTGCCAGCAGCTTAACCGGAGGCGGGGGGGTCTCCTACAATGAGCAGTTCTTC	CASSLTGGGGVSYNEQFF
-	-	TRBV12-5	TRBJ2-5	TGTGCTAGTGGTCCTCGAGGGGTACAAGAGACCCAGTACTTC	CASGPRGVQETQYF
-	TRBD1	TRBV5-1	TRBJ1-2	TGCGCCAGCAGCTCGGGACAGGGCTTCGGAGGTGGCTACACCTTC	CASSSGQGFGGGYTF
once	-	TRBV4-3	TRBJ1-1	TGCGCCAGCAGCCAAGAAAGGGGGGGCACTGAAGCTTTCTTT	CASSQERGGTEAFF
-	-	TRBV6-1	TRBJ2-5	TGTGCCAGCAGTGGTCAACAGCAAGAGACCCAGTACTTC	CASSGQQQETQYF
-	TRBD1	TRBV7-9	TRBJ2-2	TGTGCCAGCAGCTTGGGACAGGTCGTCACCGGGGAGCTGTTTTTT	CASSLGQVVTGELFF
few	-	TRBV19	TRBJ1-2	TGTGCCAGTAGTATGACCCATGGCTACACCTTC	CASSMTHGYTF
-	TRBD2	TRBV7-9	TRBJ2-5	TGTGCCAGCAGCTCTCAGAGAGGGACTAGGGATCAAGAGACCCAGTACTTC	CASSSQRGTRDQETQYF
-	TRBD1	TRBV9	TRBJ2-2	TGTGCCAGCAGCTTCACGGACAGGGTTAACACCGGGGAGCTGTTTTTT	CASSFTDRVNTGELFF
few	-	TRBV2	TRBJ2-1	TGTGCCAGCAGGTGGGGGGGCAACGAGCAGTTCTTC	CASRWGGNEQFF
-	-	TRBV7-2	TRBJ2-2	TGTGCCAGCAGCTTGAGACACCACACCGGGGAGCTGTTTTTT	CASSLRHHTGELFF
-	-	TRBV30	TRBJ1-4	TGTGCCTGGAGGGACAAGGGGCATGAAAAACTGTTTTTT	CAWRDKGHEKLFF
-	-	TRBV5-1	TRBJ2-2	TGCGCCAGCAGGGATGGGACGGAAGTACCGACCGGGGAGCTGTTTTTT	CASRDGTEVPTGELFF
-	TRBD2	TRBV7-3	TRBJ2-3	TGTGCCAGCAGCTTAAAGGTAGCGGGGGGGACGCAGTATTTT	CASSLKVAGGTQYF
-	TRBD2	TRBV7-3	TRBJ2-1	TGTGCCAGCAGCTTAAGCAGCGGGGGGGCCCTGGGCAATGAGCAGTTCTTC	CASSLSSGGALGNEQFF
-	-	TRBV7-2	TRBJ2-7	TGTGCCAGCAGCTCGGGCTGGGGGTCCGTCGAGCAGTACTTC	CASSSGWGSVEQYF
-	TRBD2	TRBV15	TRBJ2-5	TGTGCCACCAGCGGCAGAACTAGCGGGGGGACGGAGACCCAGTACTTC	CATSGRTSGGTETQYF
-	-	TRBV14	TRBJ1-4	TGTGCCAGCAGCCAAGGTGGGGCAGGCGAAAAACTGTTTTTT	CASSQGGAGEKLFF
-	-	TRBV12-5	TRBJ2-2	TGTGCTAGTGGTTTCCCCATCCAGAACACCGGGGAGCTGTTTTTT	CASGFPIQNTGELFF
-	-	TRBV2	TRBJ1-2	TGTGCCAGCGATGGGACTGACTATGGCTACACCTTC	CASDGTDYGYTF